This note documents a single TCR beta chain sequence. This clonotype is regarded as medium-sized (0.01 to 0.1%). The antigen it binds to is not known. No base qualities exist here, and no much larger clone lies one base off it. V has 6 bases trimmed and J has 6 bases trimmed; junction bases matching no gene number 11. The CDR3 covers 15 residues, taking in both the cysteine and the phenylalanine. This entry keeps only the CDR3 DNA: 45 bases, framed from base 1. Via the germline V gene (reference sequence), CDR1 is LNHDA and CDR2 SQIVND. This sample was included in a study of Epstein–Barr virus B cells in breast cancer (dated by TCRdb to the early 2020s). Study-level background: Control T cells were grown by the rapid expansion method using irradiated PBMC feeders, soluble OKT3 and IL-2 around 200 U/ml, and were harvested about 9-13 days after stimulation. A single-patient case report was conducted to examine whether the T-cell receptor repertoire in triple-negative breast cancer is shaped by tumor-infiltrating EBV+ B cells.

The library was produced with 5' RACE. The SMARTer Human TCR a/b Profiling Kit was used to build TCR libraries from RNA, capturing the full V(D)J regions of both the alpha and beta chains. After amplification, the libraries were purified with AMPure XP beads and validated using the DNA 1000 Kit on an Agilent 2100 Bioanalyzer. Sequencing was done on an Illumina MiSeq using the 600-cycle v3 reagent kit, which produced 2 x 300 bp paired-end reads. The study's processing was this. Reads were processed using MiXCR and VDJTools, with non-productive clonotypes removed and clonotypes collapsed by CDR3 amino acid sequence before frequencies were recalculated. CDR3 sequences were matched against the McPAS-TCR database with a Levenshtein distance of 1 allowed, and UpSet plots were generated in R using UpSetR. In-frame beta chains were kept once TCRdb had trimmed the public reads at Q25 with fastp and called clones with MiXCR. Every entry covers one CDR3 protein and lists the most common genes and DNA from its rows. TCRdb assigned the V and J calls; the authors' analysis was not used. The sample has about 1,900 distinct CDR3 sequences on record, over 12% of them singletons. In total, the top ten clones hold about 29% of the sample.

The full study reports these points: All data were obtained from a single patient, described as a first proof of concept, and generalization is therefore limited.

RNA was extracted from around 1e5 to 1e6 cultured T cells using RNeasy Micro or Mini kits with on-column DNase digestion included, and the extracted RNA was checked on an Agilent 2100 Bioanalyzer. The sequence derives from a middle-aged woman with triple-negative breast cancer. Sequenced sample: tumor-infiltrating lymphocytes expanded in culture. The receptor chain draws on TRBV19 and TRBJ1-1, and TRBD1 aligns with 9 junction nucleotides. Here is the DNA: TGTGCCAGTAGCCGCCCGACAGGGGGGGCGGCTGAAGCTTTCTTT. Its protein is CASSRPTGGAAEAFF. Joined to the reference TRBV19 and TRBJ1-1 proteins, this CDR3 gives the full variable domain: DGGITQSPKYLFRKEGQNVTLSCEQNLNHDAMYWYRQDPGQGLRLIYYSQIVNDFQKGDIAEGYSVSREKKESFPLTVTSAQKNPTAFYLCASSRPTGGAAEAFFGQGTRLTVV.